The sequence of this TCR beta chain was determined in a study of blood T cell repertoires in COVID-19. For the study at large: The United States, Italy and Spain were the sources of the acute and convalescent COVID-19 samples. PBMCs, B-cell-depleted T cells, or T cells provided the cDNA or gDNA that made up the material.

The authors' processing: Counts of nucleated cells, estimated from reference gene primer amplification, were obtained. Using immunoSEQ multiplex PCR, the repertoire was profiled, and TCRdb retains in-frame clones only, with some absent. V and J calls and clone size are those listed in that table; D and trimming were worked out from the DNA. This sample carries 180,000 or so clones, around 85% of them seen once, and the ten largest clones take 6.5% to 10%. Germline assignment: CDR1 LGHDT and CDR2 YNNKEL (reference sequence). Trimming took 3 bases from V and 7 from J, leaving 15 bases between them. The CDR3 runs to 14 residues. This clone was counted once.

The receptor was derived from a woman in her sixties with acute or convalescent COVID-19. The sequencing sample was made of peripheral blood. V gene TRBV3-1 (or the pseudogene TRBV3-2) combines with J gene TRBJ1-2, with D possibly matching TRBD1 (6 bases). This CDR3 is CASSQTAGESGYTF. DNA of the CDR3: TGTGCCAGCAGCCAGACCGCAGGGGAGAGTGGCTACACCTTC.